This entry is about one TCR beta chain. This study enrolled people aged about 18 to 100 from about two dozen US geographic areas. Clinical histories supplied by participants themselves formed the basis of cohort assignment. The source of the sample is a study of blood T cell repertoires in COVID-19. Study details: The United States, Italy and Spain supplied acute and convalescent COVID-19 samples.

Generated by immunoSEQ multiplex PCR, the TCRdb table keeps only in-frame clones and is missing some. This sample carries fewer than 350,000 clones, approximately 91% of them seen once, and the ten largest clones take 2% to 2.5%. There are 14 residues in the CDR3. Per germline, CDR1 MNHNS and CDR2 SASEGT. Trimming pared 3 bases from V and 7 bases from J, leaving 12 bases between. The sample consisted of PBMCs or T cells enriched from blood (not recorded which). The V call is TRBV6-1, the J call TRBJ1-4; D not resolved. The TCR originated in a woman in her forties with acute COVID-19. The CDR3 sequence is CASSDVSTREKLFF. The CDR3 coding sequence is TGTGCCAGCAGTGATGTTTCTACCCGTGAAAAACTGTTTTTT.